These 2 T cell receptor beta chains came from one sample sequenced in a study of human thymus T cells. Method: immunoSEQ multiplex PCR; TCRdb's copy keeps in-frame clones and lacks some. The sample holds about 60,000 clones; 94% are singletons and the top ten take around 5.9%. The sequencing input was blood. These receptor sequences come from a boy under two years old with a congenital heart defect but otherwise immunologically healthy.

The chain couples TRBV5-8 to TRBJ1-6; no reliable D call. The CDR3 is made up of 13 amino acids. V dropped 0 bases and J dropped 10 bases, with 8 bases sitting between them. The germline V gene encodes CDR1 SGHTS and CDR2 YDEGEE. DNA of the CDR3: TGTGCCAGCAGCTTGGTGGCCAACTCACCCCTCCACTTT. It specifies CASSLVANSPLHF.

The chain employs TRBV6-1 and TRBJ2-1, with 8 bases lining up with TRBD2. CDR1 is MNHNS, CDR2 SASEGT, per germline. J gave up 9 bases and V 8 bases, and 12 bases lay outside the gene matches. The CDR3 is 14 amino acids. The CDR3 protein is CASARGGAVSEQFF. As DNA, the CDR3 is TGTGCCAGCGCCCGGGGGGGCGCAGTCTCTGAGCAGTTCTTC.